This T cell receptor (beta chain) was identified in a study of T-cell reconstitution after alpha-beta-depleted transplantation in children. The authors prepared the TCRbeta library with unique molecular identifiers. TCRdb passed the PCR reads through MiXCR, listing each CDR3 protein once. The sample includes 440,000 or so distinct CDR3 sequences, approximately 11% of them seen just once. Sequenced material: PBMCs from the stem cell graft donor, taken from the stem cell graft. The TCR originated in a human donor who donated a stem cell graft to a child with acute myeloid leukemia.

CDR3 protein: CASSARGRPPYEQYF. In DNA form, the CDR3 reads TGTGCCAGCAGCGCCCGCGGGAGGCCTCCCTACGAGCAGTACTTC. The rearrangement links TRBV11-2 to TRBJ2-7; 8 bases match TRBD2. CDR1 is SGHAT and CDR2 is FQNNGV in the germline V gene. The CDR3 extends over 15 amino acids. The J segment lost 2 bases and the V segment lost 5 bases, leaving 8 bases of the junction unmatched.